The 3 T cell receptor beta chains below all came from one sample that was sequenced in a study of T cells after somatic rescue of genetic block. Profiled with immunoSEQ multiplex PCR; TCRdb holds only in-frame clones, not every one. The sample yields 45,000 to 55,000 clones, around 96% seen once. Sequencing was carried out using peripheral blood mononuclear cells (PBMCs). Receptors originate from a child under two years old.

This sequence joins TRBV5-4 and TRBJ2-7; D ambiguous. The ends were cut back, 0 bases at V and 5 bases at J, with 9 bases in the middle. Germline V gene lookup returns CDR1 SGHNT and CDR2 YYREEE (reference sequence). This CDR3 is built from 13 residues. In DNA form, the CDR3 reads TGTGCCAGCAGCTTGGGAGACGGCGACGAGCAGTACTTC. Protein product: CASSLGDGDEQYF.

V gene TRBV5-4 combines with J gene TRBJ2-1; perhaps TRBD2 as D (6 bases). This CDR3 contains 13 residues. CDR1 and CDR2 from the germline V gene are SGHNT and YYREEE (reference sequence). V was pared by 0 bases and J by 10 bases, with 11 bases between. CDR3 residues: CASSLGLVGEQFF. The CDR3 DNA follows: TGTGCCAGCAGCTTGGGACTAGTAGGGGAGCAGTTCTTC.

V usage is TRBV28 and J usage is TRBJ2-1; 8 bases line up with TRBD2. The CDR3 totals 16 residues. V lost 6 bases to trimming and J lost 4 bases; unmatched junction nucleotides: 11. Germline V lookup: CDR1 MDHEN, CDR2 SYDVKM. The CDR3 loop is CASRFRGAGVYNEQFF. CDR3 bases: TGTGCCAGCAGATTCAGGGGAGCGGGGGTATACAATGAGCAGTTCTTC.